A single TCR beta chain is shown here with its context. Its binding antigen is unknown. Per-nucleotide qualities are absent, and no much larger clonotype sits a single base away. This specimen includes other DNA sequences encoding the same CDR3. This sample was taken from a study of shared clonotypes between healthy human individuals (dated by TCRdb to 2020 to 2022). Looking at the study overall: The cohort included three men and a couple of women between 18 and 49 years of age. For each donor, CD4 naive and CD4 memory were each run on three plates, CD8 naive on two plates, and CD8 memory on one plate. The study deeply sequenced blood TCR repertoires of roughly five healthy adults to estimate repertoire size and the extent of clonotype sharing between individuals. To increase sequencing depth and limit assay-specific biases, different laboratories used diverse techniques to prepare libraries and sequence TCR repertoires. Leukapheresis yielded between about 0.94 and 9 billion PBMCs per donor. Broad study findings and their caveats: Larger estimated clonotype richness was generally found for naive subsets than for memory subsets. Even with the large sequencing depth, rarefaction of the sorted-subset datasets indicated that sequencing was incomplete. Pairwise subsampling led to the expectation that sequencing depth would affect the degree of clonotype sharing among donors. Sampling was limited to blood, and TCR repertoires in tissue likely differ from TCR repertoires in blood. Because the study included a small number of donors, the genetic and exposure-history diversity represented was limited. Compared with non-shared clonotypes, clonotypes shared by all four sorted-subset donors had higher generation probabilities. Across a few donors, approximately 4.6% of naive CD4, around 3.5% of naive CD8, 2.3% of memory CD4, and under 0.45% of memory CD8 clonotypes were shared.

CDR1 and CDR2 (MDHEN, SYDVKM) derive from the germline V gene. The CDR3 runs 12 residues from the cysteine to the phenylalanine. The sequence is cut down to CDR3 DNA, 36 bases in frame from base 1. Trimming at the junction amounts to 5 bases on V and 4 bases on J, and the germline ends lie 6 bases apart. TCR CDR3 regions were amplified from genomic DNA by multiplex PCR using the deep immunoSEQ assay. Extracted genomic DNA from each cell subset was spread evenly across all wells of several immunoSEQ 96-well plates, with each plate serving as a replicate. For sorted subsets, each replicate PCR was loaded with 200 to 250 ng genomic DNA, equivalent to roughly 30,000 T cell genomes. Purified libraries were quantified with a Qubit 3.0 fluorometer, sized on a Bioanalyzer 2100, and re-quantified with the KAPA Library Quantification kit. Each immunoSEQ 96-well plate was sequenced on its own single-read 150-cycle Illumina NextSeq 550 flow cell. Per the original workflow: Because the immunoSEQ output included only junctional sequences and no quality scores, the filtering could not be the same as the filtering used for full-length reads. To assign V/J genes and CDR3, sequences were annotated using PyIR, a Python wrapper for IgBLAST v1.9, with IMGT germline references. Reads were removed for weak V/J assignments (E-value above 1e-6), missing CDR3, stop codons, out-of-frame junctions, or ambiguous translated residues. V3J clonotypes were defined by identical inferred V gene, J gene, and CDR3 amino acid sequence. Percentage overlap between repertoires was calculated by dividing the number of shared unique clonotypes by the size of the smaller repertoire. Three approaches were used to assess repertoire richness: RTK rarefaction, the Chao1 estimator, and Recon v2.1 estimates of unobserved clonotypes. Generation probabilities for all TCRbeta clonotypes obtained by the gDNA method from a handful of donors were computed using OLGA. Sourced from immuneACCESS, this table was stored by TCRdb with only in-frame sequences that have V and J called. A share of the clones is absent; for the studies checked, an unresolved V gene accounts for under half, and the remainder has no known explanation. V and J calls and clone size are given by that table; D and trimming were obtained from the DNA. The sample table holds a few million clones, of which just over 90% were seen once. The ten largest clones represent 0.39% of the sample.

Healthy HIV-negative adults with no recently reported acute infections or vaccinations were included as donors. Every donor was a Caucasian adult living in Nashville, Tennessee, USA. CD4+ T cells were enriched by magnetic negative selection, after which naive cells were positively selected on CD45RA and the negative fraction was taken as the memory subset. Blood was collected by leukapheresis, and PBMCs were isolated by Ficoll-Histopaque density gradient centrifugation and then cryopreserved in liquid nitrogen vapor phase. Purity and quantity of every magnetically sorted T cell population were checked by analytical flow cytometry. Genomic DNA was isolated from each sorted fraction and quantified by UV absorbance on a Nanodrop 2000c.

Recombination joined TRBV28 with TRBJ1-5, with the D gene too uncertain to name. Sequenced: naive CD4+ T cells from PBMCs. What the cell subset or site label conveys for this sample: CD45RA+ positively selected. This clonotype originated in a man between 18 and 35 years old in good health. Some clones in this sample may be carry-over from other donors' samples. The DNA is TGTGCCAGCAGTCTACTGAATCAGCCCCAGCATTTT. This sequence encodes CASSLLNQPQHF.